A single count supports the clone carrying this T cell receptor (beta chain). The data were produced by immunoSEQ multiplex PCR, yet TCRdb's version contains in-frame clones alone and is incomplete. The table records roughly 66,000 clones, around 84% of them present only once. Trimming cost V 1 base and J 0 bases, with 4 bases left between them. The CDR3 covers 15 residues. In germline, CDR1 is LGHDT, CDR2 YNNKEL (reference sequence). This sample was taken from a study of T cell responses to AZD1222 COVID-19 vaccine. The rearrangement joins TRBV3-1 (or the pseudogene TRBV3-2) to TRBJ2-6; no reliable D call. This receptor was identified in an adult in good health. This specimen was peripheral blood, taken on day 0 of AZD1222 vaccination. CDR3 DNA: TGTGCCAGCAGCCAAGCCACCTCTGGGGCCAACGTCCTGACTTTC. Translation gives CASSQATSGANVLTF.